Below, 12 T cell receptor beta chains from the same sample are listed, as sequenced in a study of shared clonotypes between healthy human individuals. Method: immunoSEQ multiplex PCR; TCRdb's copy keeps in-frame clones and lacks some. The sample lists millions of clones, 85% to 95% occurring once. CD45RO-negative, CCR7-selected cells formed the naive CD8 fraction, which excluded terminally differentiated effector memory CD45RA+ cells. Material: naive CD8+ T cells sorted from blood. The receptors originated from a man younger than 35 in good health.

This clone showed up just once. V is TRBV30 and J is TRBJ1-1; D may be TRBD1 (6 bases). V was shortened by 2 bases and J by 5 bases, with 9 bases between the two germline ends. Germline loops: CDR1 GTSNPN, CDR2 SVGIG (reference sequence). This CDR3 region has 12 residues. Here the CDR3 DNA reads TGTGCCTGGAGTACAACAGGGACTGAAGCTTTCTTT. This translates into CAWSTTGTEAFF.

The CDR3 DNA reads as TGCGCCTCCCACCAAGAGGGAAGAGAGACCCAGTACTTC. Its protein product is CASHQEGRETQYF. The genes are TRBV5-1 and TRBJ2-5; D is perhaps TRBD2 (5 bases). Germline V lookup: CDR1 SGHRS, CDR2 YFSETQ. V lost 10 bases and J 4 bases, leaving 17 bases between the germline ends. The CDR3 has 13 residues.

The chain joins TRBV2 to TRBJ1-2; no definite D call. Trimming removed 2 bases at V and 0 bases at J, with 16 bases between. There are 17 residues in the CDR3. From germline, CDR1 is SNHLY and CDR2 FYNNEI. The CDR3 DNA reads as TGTGCCAGCAGTGAAATCCCTAGGGCAGTAGCTAACTATGGCTACACCTTC. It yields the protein CASSEIPRAVANYGYTF.

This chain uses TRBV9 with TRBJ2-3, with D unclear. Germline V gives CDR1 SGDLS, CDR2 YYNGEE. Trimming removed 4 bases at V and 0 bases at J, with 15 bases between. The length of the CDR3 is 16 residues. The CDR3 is CASSPTTTRSTDTQYF. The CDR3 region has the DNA TGTGCCAGCAGCCCTACCACAACCAGGAGCACAGATACGCAGTATTTT.

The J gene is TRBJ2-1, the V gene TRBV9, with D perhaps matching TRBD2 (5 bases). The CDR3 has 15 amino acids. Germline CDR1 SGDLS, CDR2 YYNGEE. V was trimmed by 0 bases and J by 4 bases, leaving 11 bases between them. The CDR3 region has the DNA TGTGCCAGCAGCGTAGCTAGCATGGGTTACAATGAGCAGTTCTTC. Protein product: CASSVASMGYNEQFF.

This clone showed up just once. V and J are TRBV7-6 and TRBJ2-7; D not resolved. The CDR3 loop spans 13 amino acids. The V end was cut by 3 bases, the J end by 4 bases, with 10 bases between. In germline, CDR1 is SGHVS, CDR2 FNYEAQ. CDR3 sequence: CASSFGPDYEQYF. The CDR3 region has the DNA TGTGCCAGCAGCTTCGGGCCGGATTACGAGCAGTACTTC.

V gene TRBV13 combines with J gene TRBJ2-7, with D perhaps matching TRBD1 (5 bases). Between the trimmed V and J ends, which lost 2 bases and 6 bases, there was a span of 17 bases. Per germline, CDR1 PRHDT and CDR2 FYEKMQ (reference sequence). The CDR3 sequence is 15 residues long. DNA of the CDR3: TGTGCCAGCAGCTTAAGGGGTGACGGGCTTGCCGAGCAGTACTTC. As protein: CASSLRGDGLAEQYF. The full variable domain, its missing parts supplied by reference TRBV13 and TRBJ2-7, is AAGVIQSPRHLIKEKRETATLKCYPIPRHDTVYWYQQGPGQDPQFLISFYEKMQSDKGSIPDRFSAQQFSDYHSELNMSSLELGDSALYFCASSLRGDGLAEQYFGPGTRLTVT.

CDR3 sequence (DNA): TGTGCCAGCAGCTCTGGGGAATCTGGAAACACCATATATTTT. This gives the protein CASSSGESGNTIYF. The V call is TRBV13, the J call TRBJ1-3, with unresolved D. Germline V gene data show CDR1 as PRHDT and CDR2 as FYEKMQ (reference sequence). This CDR3 spans 14 amino acids. Trimming removed 4 bases from V and 1 base from J, with 8 bases in between.

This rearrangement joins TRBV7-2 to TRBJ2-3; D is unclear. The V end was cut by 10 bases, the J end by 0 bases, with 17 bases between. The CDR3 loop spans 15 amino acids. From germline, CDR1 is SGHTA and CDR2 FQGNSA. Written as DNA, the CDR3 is TGTGCCACAGCGCATGGTGGCGGCAGCACAGATACGCAGTATTTT. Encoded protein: CATAHGGGSTDTQYF.

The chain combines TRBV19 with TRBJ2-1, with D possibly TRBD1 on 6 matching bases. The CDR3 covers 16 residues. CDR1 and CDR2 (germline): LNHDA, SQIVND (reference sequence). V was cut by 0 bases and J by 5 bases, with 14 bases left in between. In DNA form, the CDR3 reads TGTGCCAGTAGTATAGATACAGGGTACCATCACAATGAGCAGTTCTTC. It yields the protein CASSIDTGYHHNEQFF.

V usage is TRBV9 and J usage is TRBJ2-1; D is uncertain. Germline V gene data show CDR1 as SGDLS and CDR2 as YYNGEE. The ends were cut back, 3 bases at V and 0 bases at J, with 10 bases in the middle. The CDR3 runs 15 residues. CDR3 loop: CASSAPESSYNEQFF. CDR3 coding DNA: TGTGCCAGCAGCGCCCCTGAGAGCTCCTACAATGAGCAGTTCTTC.

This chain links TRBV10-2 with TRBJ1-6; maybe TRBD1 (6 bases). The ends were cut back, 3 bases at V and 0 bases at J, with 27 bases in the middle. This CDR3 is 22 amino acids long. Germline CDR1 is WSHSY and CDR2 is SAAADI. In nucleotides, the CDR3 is TGCGCCAGCAGTGACCCCCTAAAGGGACCAAGTAAGGGGGACTCCTATAATTCACCCCTCCACTTT. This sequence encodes CASSDPLKGPSKGDSYNSPLHF.